Below, one TCR beta chain is given with its context. The data were obtained in a study of shared clonotypes between healthy human individuals. The assay used deep level. Sequencing used immunoSEQ multiplex PCR; TCRdb keeps in-frame clones, though not all of them. Here the sample spans roughly 1 million clones, around 76% being singletons. Sequencing was carried out using memory CD4+ T cells sorted from blood. Subset defined: CD45RA-negative fraction. This clonotype originated in a man between 18 and 35 years old in good health.

The CDR3 is CASTDWVPGANVLTF. In nucleotides, the CDR3 is TGTGCCAGCACCGACTGGGTCCCTGGGGCCAACGTCCTGACTTTC. The chain has TRBV2 and TRBJ2-6, with D unclear. From germline, CDR1 is SNHLY and CDR2 FYNNEI. The CDR3 covers 15 residues. V dropped 7 bases and J dropped 2 bases, with 12 bases sitting between them.